These T cell receptor beta chains were read from a single sample in a study of T cells in Graves' hyperthyroidism and ophthalmopathy. TCRdb reanalysed the multiplex PCR reads using MiXCR and keeps one entry per CDR3 protein. Found here are roughly 380,000 distinct CDR3 sequences, roughly 13% of them singletons; the top ten hold about 11%. Sequencing was carried out using blood. The receptor set was obtained from a woman aged 60 to 75 with Graves' hyperthyroidism. The CDR3 runs from the conserved cysteine through the conserved F or W. A D gene is named only where the DNA matches it firmly. The size of a clone is reported for some rows only, either as once, few or many, or as a class for expanded clones.

j_gene: TRBJ2-7; v_gene: TRBV3-1; d_gene: TRBD2; abundance: many; CDR3aa: CASSQRTSGNEQYF; CDR3nt: TGTGCCAGCAGCCAGCGGACTAGCGGAAACGAGCAGTACTTC
j_gene: TRBJ1-2; v_gene: TRBV9; d_gene: TRBD1; abundance: many; CDR3aa: CASSVNSGQVVTF; CDR3nt: TGTGCCAGCAGCGTTAACTCCGGACAGGTTGTAACCTTC
j_gene: TRBJ1-1; v_gene: TRBV6-1; d_gene: TRBD1; abundance: few; CDR3aa: CASSFTGGAEAFF; CDR3nt: TGTGCCAGCAGTTTTACAGGGGGCGCTGAAGCTTTCTTT
j_gene: TRBJ1-5; v_gene: TRBV2; d_gene: TRBD1; abundance: many; CDR3aa: CASSGQGGSNQPQHF; CDR3nt: TGTGCCAGCAGCGGACAGGGAGGCTCCAATCAGCCCCAGCATTTT
j_gene: TRBJ2-3; v_gene: TRBV6-1; d_gene: NA; abundance: many; CDR3aa: CASSISSSTDTQYF; CDR3nt: TGTGCCAGCAGTATTAGCAGTAGCACAGATACGCAGTATTTT
j_gene: TRBJ2-3; v_gene: TRBV3-1; d_gene: TRBD2; abundance: many; CDR3aa: CASSQDPDSGSADTQYF; CDR3nt: TGTGCCAGCAGCCAAGATCCAGATAGCGGGAGTGCGGATACGCAGTATTTT
j_gene: TRBJ2-5; v_gene: TRBV12-3/TRBV12-4; d_gene: TRBD1; abundance: many; CDR3aa: CASRLGTGLHLETQYF; CDR3nt: TGTGCCAGCAGACTCGGGACAGGCCTACACTTGGAGACCCAGTACTTC
j_gene: TRBJ2-5; v_gene: TRBV7-2; d_gene: NA; abundance: many; CDR3aa: CASSLGGRETQYF; CDR3nt: TGTGCCAGCAGCTTAGGGGGGAGGGAGACCCAGTACTTC
j_gene: TRBJ1-4; v_gene: TRBV27; d_gene: TRBD1; abundance: many; CDR3aa: CASSSWEGARWEKLFF; CDR3nt: TGTGCCAGCAGTTCCTGGGAGGGGGCGCGGTGGGAAAAACTGTTTTTT
j_gene: TRBJ2-1; v_gene: TRBV6-2/TRBV6-3; d_gene: TRBD1; abundance: many; CDR3aa: CASSYSRIAGTGDYNEQFF; CDR3nt: TGTGCCAGCAGTTACTCGCGGATCGCCGGGACAGGTGACTACAATGAGCAGTTCTTC
j_gene: TRBJ2-1; v_gene: TRBV19; d_gene: NA; abundance: many; CDR3aa: CASSPPEVPTYNEQFF; CDR3nt: TGTGCCAGTAGTCCGCCTGAAGTCCCCACCTACAATGAGCAGTTCTTC
j_gene: TRBJ1-2; v_gene: TRBV2; d_gene: TRBD1; abundance: many; CDR3aa: CAGNRGGGYGYTF; CDR3nt: TGTGCCGGGAACAGGGGCGGAGGATATGGCTACACCTTC
j_gene: TRBJ1-2; v_gene: TRBV7-6; d_gene: NA; abundance: few; CDR3aa: CASSLEQNYGYTF; CDR3nt: TGTGCCAGCAGCTTAGAACAGAACTATGGCTACACCTTC
j_gene: TRBJ2-5; v_gene: TRBV15; d_gene: NA; abundance: many; CDR3aa: CATSQDDLQETQYF; CDR3nt: TGTGCCACCAGCCAGGACGACCTCCAAGAGACCCAGTACTTC
j_gene: TRBJ2-7; v_gene: TRBV28; d_gene: NA; abundance: few; CDR3aa: CASSPRVADEQYF; CDR3nt: TGTGCCAGCAGTCCCCGGGTCGCGGACGAGCAGTACTTC
j_gene: TRBJ2-4; v_gene: TRBV6-1; d_gene: TRBD1; abundance: many; CDR3aa: CASRYPTGGRNIQYF; CDR3nt: TGTGCCAGCCGCTATCCTACAGGGGGAAGAAACATTCAGTACTTC
j_gene: TRBJ2-7; v_gene: TRBV13; d_gene: NA; abundance: many; CDR3aa: CASSPGLRVAEQYF; CDR3nt: TGTGCCAGCAGCCCCGGACTAAGGGTTGCCGAGCAGTACTTC
j_gene: TRBJ2-7; v_gene: TRBV20-1; d_gene: NA; abundance: few; CDR3aa: CSARDTRVTYEQYF; CDR3nt: TGCAGTGCTAGAGATACGAGGGTTACCTACGAGCAGTACTTC
j_gene: TRBJ2-5; v_gene: TRBV30; d_gene: NA; abundance: many; CDR3aa: CAWSVDDETQYF; CDR3nt: TGTGCCTGGAGTGTGGACGATGAGACCCAGTACTTC
j_gene: TRBJ1-5; v_gene: TRBV30; d_gene: TRBD1; abundance: many; CDR3aa: CAWRGQGGQPQHF; CDR3nt: TGTGCCTGGAGAGGACAGGGAGGTCAGCCCCAGCATTTT
j_gene: TRBJ2-7; v_gene: TRBV13; d_gene: NA; abundance: many; CDR3aa: CASSLRQNYEQYF; CDR3nt: TGTGCCAGCAGCTTGAGACAGAACTACGAGCAGTACTTC
j_gene: TRBJ2-6; v_gene: TRBV7-8; d_gene: NA; abundance: NA; CDR3aa: CASSLGRTRRGDSGANVLTF; CDR3nt: TGTGCCAGCAGCTTAGGAAGGACCCGAAGGGGGGACTCTGGGGCCAACGTCCTGACTTTC
j_gene: TRBJ2-5; v_gene: TRBV4-1; d_gene: NA; abundance: NA; CDR3aa: CASSPTDIQETQYF; CDR3nt: TGCGCCAGCAGCCCGACAGATATACAAGAGACCCAGTACTTC
j_gene: TRBJ1-1; v_gene: TRBV18; d_gene: NA; abundance: many; CDR3aa: CASSGGTREAFF; CDR3nt: TGTGCCAGCTCAGGGGGAACGAGGGAAGCTTTCTTT
j_gene: TRBJ2-1; v_gene: TRBV18; d_gene: TRBD2; abundance: NA; CDR3aa: CASSSAGTSGRYNEQFF; CDR3nt: TGTGCCAGCTCTTCGGCCGGGACTAGCGGGAGATACAATGAGCAGTTCTTC
j_gene: TRBJ2-1; v_gene: TRBV18; d_gene: NA; abundance: many; CDR3aa: CASSSTVNEQFF; CDR3nt: TGTGCCAGCTCATCGACAGTGAATGAGCAGTTCTTC
j_gene: TRBJ1-5; v_gene: TRBV24-1; d_gene: TRBD1; abundance: many; CDR3aa: CATQWDRDLVQPQHF; CDR3nt: TGTGCCACCCAATGGGACAGGGACCTTGTTCAGCCCCAGCATTTT
j_gene: TRBJ2-3; v_gene: TRBV11-2; d_gene: TRBD1; abundance: many; CDR3aa: CASSLGTGVTTDTQYF; CDR3nt: TGTGCCAGCAGCTTAGGGACAGGGGTTACCACAGATACGCAGTATTTT
j_gene: TRBJ2-1; v_gene: TRBV18; d_gene: NA; abundance: many; CDR3aa: CASSVDGTIEQFF; CDR3nt: TGTGCCAGCTCAGTGGACGGGACAATTGAGCAGTTCTTC
j_gene: TRBJ2-2; v_gene: TRBV10-1; d_gene: TRBD1; abundance: once; CDR3aa: CASGQGAGELFF; CDR3nt: TGCGCCAGCGGACAGGGGGCCGGGGAGCTGTTTTTT
j_gene: TRBJ2-7; v_gene: TRBV11-1; d_gene: NA; abundance: NA; CDR3aa: CASQGRDSYEQYF; CDR3nt: TGTGCCAGTCAGGGCAGGGACTCCTACGAGCAGTACTTC